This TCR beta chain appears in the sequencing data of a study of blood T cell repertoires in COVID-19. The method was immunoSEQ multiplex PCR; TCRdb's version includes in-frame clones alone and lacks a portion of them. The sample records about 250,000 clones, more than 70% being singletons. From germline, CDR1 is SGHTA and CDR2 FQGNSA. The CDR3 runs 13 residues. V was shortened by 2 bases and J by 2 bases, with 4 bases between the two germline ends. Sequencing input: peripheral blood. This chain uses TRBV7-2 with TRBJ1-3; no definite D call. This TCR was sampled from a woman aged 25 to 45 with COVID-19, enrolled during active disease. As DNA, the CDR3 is TGTGCCAGCAGCTTACTTCCTGGAAACACCATATATTTT. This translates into CASSLLPGNTIYF.